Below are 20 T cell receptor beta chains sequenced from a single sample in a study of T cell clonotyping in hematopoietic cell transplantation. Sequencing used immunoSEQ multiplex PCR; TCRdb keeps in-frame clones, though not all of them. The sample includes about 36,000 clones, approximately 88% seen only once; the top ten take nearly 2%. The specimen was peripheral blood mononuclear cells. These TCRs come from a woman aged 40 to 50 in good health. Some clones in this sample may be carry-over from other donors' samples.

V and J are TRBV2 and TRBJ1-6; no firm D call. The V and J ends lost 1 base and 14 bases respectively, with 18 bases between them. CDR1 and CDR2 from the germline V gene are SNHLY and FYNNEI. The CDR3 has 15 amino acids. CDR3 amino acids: CASSEVGSGLGTLHF. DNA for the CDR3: TGTGCCAGCAGTGAAGTGGGGTCGGGGTTAGGCACCCTCCACTTT.

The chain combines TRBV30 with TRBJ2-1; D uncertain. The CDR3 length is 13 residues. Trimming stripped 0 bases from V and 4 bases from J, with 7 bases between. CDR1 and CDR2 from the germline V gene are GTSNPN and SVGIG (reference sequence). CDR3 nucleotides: TGTGCCTGGAGTGTGGGCCGTTACAATGAGCAGTTCTTC. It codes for CAWSVGRYNEQFF.

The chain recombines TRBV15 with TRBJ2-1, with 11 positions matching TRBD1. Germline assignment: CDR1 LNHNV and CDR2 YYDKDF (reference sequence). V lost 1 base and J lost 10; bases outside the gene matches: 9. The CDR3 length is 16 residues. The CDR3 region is CATSRGRDRGLIEQFF. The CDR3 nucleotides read TGTGCCACCAGCAGAGGCCGGGACAGGGGGTTGATCGAGCAGTTCTTC.

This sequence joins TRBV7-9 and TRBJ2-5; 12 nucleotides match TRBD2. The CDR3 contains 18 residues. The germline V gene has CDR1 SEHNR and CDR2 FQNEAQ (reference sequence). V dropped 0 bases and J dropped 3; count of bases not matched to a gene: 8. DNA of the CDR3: TGTGCCAGCAGCTTAGCATTTAGGGCTAGCGGGAGGGAAGAGACCCAGTACTTC. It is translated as CASSLAFRASGREETQYF.

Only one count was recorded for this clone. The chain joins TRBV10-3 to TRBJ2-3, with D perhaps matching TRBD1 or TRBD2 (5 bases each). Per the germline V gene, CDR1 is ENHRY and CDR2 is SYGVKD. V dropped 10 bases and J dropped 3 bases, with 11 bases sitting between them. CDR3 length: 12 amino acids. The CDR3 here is CATKEGTDTQYF. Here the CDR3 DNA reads TGTGCCACGAAAGAGGGGACAGATACGCAGTATTTT.

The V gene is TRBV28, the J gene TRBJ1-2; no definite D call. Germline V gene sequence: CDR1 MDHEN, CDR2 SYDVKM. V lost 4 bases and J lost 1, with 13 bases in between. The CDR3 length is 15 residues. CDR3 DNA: TGTGCCAGCAGTTATACAGCGGACTTTAACTATGGCTACACCTTC. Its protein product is CASSYTADFNYGYTF.

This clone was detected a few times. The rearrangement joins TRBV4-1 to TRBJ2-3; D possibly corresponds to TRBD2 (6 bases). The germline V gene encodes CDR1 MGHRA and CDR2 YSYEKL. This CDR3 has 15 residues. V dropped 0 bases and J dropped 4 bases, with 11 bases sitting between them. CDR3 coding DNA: TGCGCCAGCAGCCAAGAGGGCGGGATGGCAGATACGCAGTATTTT. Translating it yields CASSQEGGMADTQYF.

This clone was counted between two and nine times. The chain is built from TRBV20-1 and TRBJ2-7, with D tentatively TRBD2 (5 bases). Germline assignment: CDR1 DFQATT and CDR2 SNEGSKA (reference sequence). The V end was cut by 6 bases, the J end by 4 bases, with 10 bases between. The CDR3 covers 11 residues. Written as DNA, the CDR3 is TGCAGTGCCCCTCGGACTTACGAGCAGTACTTC. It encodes CSAPRTYEQYF.

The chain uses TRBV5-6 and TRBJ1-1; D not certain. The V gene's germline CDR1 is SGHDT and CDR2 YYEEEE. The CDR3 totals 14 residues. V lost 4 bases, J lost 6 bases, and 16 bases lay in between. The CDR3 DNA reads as TGTGCCAGCAGCCCCAAGTTTTCTTACGCTGAAGCTTTCTTT. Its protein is CASSPKFSYAEAFF.

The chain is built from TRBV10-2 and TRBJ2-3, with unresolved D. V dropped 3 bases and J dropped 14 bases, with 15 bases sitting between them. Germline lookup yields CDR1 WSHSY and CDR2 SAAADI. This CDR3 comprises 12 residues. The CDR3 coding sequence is TGCGCCAGCAGTGAAGGAGAGTTAACTCCGTATTTT. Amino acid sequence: CASSEGELTPYF.

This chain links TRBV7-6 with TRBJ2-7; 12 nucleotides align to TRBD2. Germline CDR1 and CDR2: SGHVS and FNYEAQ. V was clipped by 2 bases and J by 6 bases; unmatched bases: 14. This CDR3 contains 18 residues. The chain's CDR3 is CASSLRPPPSGRVGEQYF. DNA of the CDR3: TGTGCCAGCAGCTTAAGGCCCCCCCCTAGCGGGAGGGTTGGCGAGCAGTACTTC.

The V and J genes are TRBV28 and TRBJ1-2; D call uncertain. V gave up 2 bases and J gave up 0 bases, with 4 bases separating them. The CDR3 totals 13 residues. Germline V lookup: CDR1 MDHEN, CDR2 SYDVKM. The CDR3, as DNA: TGTGCCAGCAGTTTACGCGCTAACTATGGCTACACCTTC. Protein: CASSLRANYGYTF.

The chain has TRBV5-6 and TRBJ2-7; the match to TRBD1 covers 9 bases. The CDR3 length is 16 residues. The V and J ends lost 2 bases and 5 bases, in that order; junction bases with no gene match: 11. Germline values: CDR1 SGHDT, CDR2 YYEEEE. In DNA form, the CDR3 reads TGTGCCAGCAGCTTTGGGACAGGGAGTAGTGGCCACGAGCAGTACTTC. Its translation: CASSFGTGSSGHEQYF.

The CDR3 is CASSREKSSTDTQYF. The CDR3 DNA follows: TGTGCCAGCAGCCGGGAGAAATCTAGCACAGATACGCAGTATTTT. The J gene is TRBJ2-3, the V gene TRBV6-4; tentatively, D is TRBD2 (6 bases). The CDR3 length is 15 residues. V was trimmed by 6 bases and J by 0 bases, leaving 13 bases between them. Germline V gene sequence: CDR1 MRHNA, CDR2 SNTAGT.

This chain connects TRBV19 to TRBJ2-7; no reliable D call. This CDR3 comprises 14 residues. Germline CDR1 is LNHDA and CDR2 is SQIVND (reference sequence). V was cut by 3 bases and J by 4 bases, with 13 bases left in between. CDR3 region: CASSIFESAYEQYF. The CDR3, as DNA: TGTGCCAGTAGTATTTTTGAATCCGCGTACGAGCAGTACTTC.

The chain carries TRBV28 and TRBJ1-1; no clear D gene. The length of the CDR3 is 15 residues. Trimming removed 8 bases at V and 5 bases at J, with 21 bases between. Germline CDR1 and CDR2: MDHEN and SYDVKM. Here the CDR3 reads CASLDWTPRKTEAFF. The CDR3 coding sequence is TGTGCCAGCCTGGATTGGACCCCGCGGAAGACTGAAGCTTTCTTT.

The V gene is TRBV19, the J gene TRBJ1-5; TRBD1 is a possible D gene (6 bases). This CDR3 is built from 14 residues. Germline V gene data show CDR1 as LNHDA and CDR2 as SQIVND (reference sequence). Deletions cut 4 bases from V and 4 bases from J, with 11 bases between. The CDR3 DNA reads TGTGCCAGTAGTACCCGAGGACAGAATCAGCCCCAGCATTTT. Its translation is CASSTRGQNQPQHF.

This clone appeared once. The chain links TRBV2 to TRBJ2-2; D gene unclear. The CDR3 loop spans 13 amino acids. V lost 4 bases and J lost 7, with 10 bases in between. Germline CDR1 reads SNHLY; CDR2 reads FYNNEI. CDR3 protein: CASSGAEFGELFF. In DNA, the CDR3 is TGTGCCAGCAGTGGTGCGGAGTTCGGGGAGCTGTTTTTT.

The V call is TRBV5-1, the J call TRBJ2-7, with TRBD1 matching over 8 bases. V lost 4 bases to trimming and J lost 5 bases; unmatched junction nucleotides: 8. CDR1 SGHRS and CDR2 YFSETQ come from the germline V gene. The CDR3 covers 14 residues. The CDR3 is CASSTGGQIHEQYF. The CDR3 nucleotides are TGCGCCAGCAGCACAGGGGGACAGATCCACGAGCAGTACTTC. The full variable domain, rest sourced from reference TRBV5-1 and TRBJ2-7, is KAGVTQTPRYLIKTRGQQVTLSCSPISGHRSVSWYQQTPGQGLQFLFEYFSETQRNKGNFPGRFSGRQFSNSRSEMNVSTLELGDSALYLCASSTGGQIHEQYFGPGTRLTVT.

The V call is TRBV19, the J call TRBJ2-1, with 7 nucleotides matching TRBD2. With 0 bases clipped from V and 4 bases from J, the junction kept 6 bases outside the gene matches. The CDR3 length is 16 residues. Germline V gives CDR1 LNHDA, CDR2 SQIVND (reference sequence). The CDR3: CASSIDGRTEYNEQFF. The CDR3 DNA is TGTGCCAGTAGTATAGACGGGAGGACGGAGTACAATGAGCAGTTCTTC.